This TCR beta chain was retrieved from a study of blood T cell repertoires in COVID-19. Only in-frame clones appear in the TCRdb table, and some are missing; sequencing was by immunoSEQ multiplex PCR. The profile covers around 250,000 clones, with less than 90% appearing a single time and 1.5% to 1.7% taken by the ten largest. The CDR3 has 15 amino acids. The germline gives CDR1 SEHNR, CDR2 FQNEAQ (reference sequence). Germline trimming cut 1 base from V and 4 bases from J; bases unmatched to any gene: 4. This chain connects TRBV7-9 to TRBJ1-5; the match to TRBD1 covers 7 bases. The sample comprised peripheral blood. The TCR sequence derives from a woman between 40 and 55 years old who had recovered from COVID-19. The CDR3 sequence: CASSLGQGVNQPQHF. The CDR3 DNA follows: TGTGCCAGCAGCTTAGGACAGGGCGTGAATCAGCCCCAGCATTTT.